The T cell receptor (beta chain) under discussion was sequenced for a study of blood T cell repertoires in COVID-19. Study information: COVID-19 samples from acute and convalescent phases originated in the United States, Italy and Spain.

How the authors handled the data: Researchers report that nucleated cell counts were estimated from reference gene primer amplification. TCRdb's copy holds only in-frame clones and misses some; the assay was immunoSEQ multiplex PCR. The V and J calls and clone size are taken from that table; D and trimming were inferred from the DNA. The sample consists of 100,000 to 150,000 clones, roughly 83% of them appearing once. Germline-derived CDR1 and CDR2 are SEHNR and FQNEAQ (reference sequence). The CDR3 runs to 16 residues. J lost 1 base, V lost 6 bases, and 6 bases had no gene match. The sequence came from a human donor in a cohort sampled during active COVID-19. The specimen was peripheral blood. The chain is built from TRBV7-9 and TRBJ2-5; 12 nucleotides match TRBD2. CDR3 DNA: TGTGCCAGCAGACCCGGACTAGCGGGATCCCAAGAGACCCAGTACTTC. Its protein is CASRPGLAGSQETQYF.